This note documents a single T cell receptor (beta chain) sequence. The data belong to a study of blood T cells in healthy people across ages. With 2 bases removed from V and 10 bases from J, the gap between germline ends came to 15 bases. The CDR3 length is 13 residues. Looked up from germline, CDR1 is DFQATT and CDR2 is SNEGSKA (reference sequence). PCR was performed a second time for about 7 to 12 cycles using a sample-barcoded 5' primer and a J-beta primer mix. A single record per CDR3 protein comes from TCRdb applying MiXCR to the 5' RACE reads. The sample lists about 1.5 million distinct CDR3 sequences; roughly 40% were seen once.

Sequencing was carried out using blood. The chain recombines TRBV20-1 with TRBJ2-1; no reliable D call. The clonotype was recovered from a woman in her late teens or twenties in good health. CDR3 region: CSARPIASAEQFF. CDR3 bases: TGCAGTGCTAGACCGATCGCTAGTGCCGAGCAGTTCTTC.